This TCR beta chain appears in the sequencing data of a study of shared clonotypes between healthy human individuals. The CDR3 extends over 17 amino acids. Germline assignment: CDR1 MGHRA and CDR2 YSYEKL. Between the trimmed V and J ends, which lost 0 bases and 4 bases, there was a span of 19 bases. The data were produced by immunoSEQ multiplex PCR, yet TCRdb's version contains in-frame clones alone and is incomplete. The table shows 1 million to 1.3 million clones, with more than 75% occurring only once. Worth noting for this clone: Its target is not known.

Memory CD4+ cells were the fraction left after CD45RA+ naive selection. Study-level points and caveats: Despite large depth, sorted-subset datasets appeared incompletely sequenced. Naive subsets typically showed greater estimated richness than memory subsets.

The specimen was memory CD4+ T cells from PBMCs. Subset defined: CD45RA-negative fraction. This clonotype was obtained from a man aged 18 to 30 in good health. Some clones in this sample may be carry-over from other donors' samples. The rearrangement uses TRBV4-1 and TRBJ2-7, with a possible D match to TRBD1 (5 bases). The CDR3 region has the DNA TGCGCCAGCAGCCAAGAGCCAAGTACCGGCAGGGCGTACGAGCAGTACTTC. Translating it yields CASSQEPSTGRAYEQYF.